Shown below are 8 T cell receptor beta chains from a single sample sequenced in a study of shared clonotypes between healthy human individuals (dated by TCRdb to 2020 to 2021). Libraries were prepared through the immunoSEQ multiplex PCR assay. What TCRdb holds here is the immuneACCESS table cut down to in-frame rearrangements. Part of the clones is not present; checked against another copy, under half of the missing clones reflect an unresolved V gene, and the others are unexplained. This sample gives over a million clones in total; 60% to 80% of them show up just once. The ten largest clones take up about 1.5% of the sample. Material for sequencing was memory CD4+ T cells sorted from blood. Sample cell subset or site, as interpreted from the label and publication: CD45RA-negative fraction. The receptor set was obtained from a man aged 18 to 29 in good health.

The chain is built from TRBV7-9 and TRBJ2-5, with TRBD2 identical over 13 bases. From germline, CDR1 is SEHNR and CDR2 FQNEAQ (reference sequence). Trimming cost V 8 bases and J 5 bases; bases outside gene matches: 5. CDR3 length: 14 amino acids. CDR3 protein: CASGTSGAQETQYF. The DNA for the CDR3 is TGTGCCAGCGGGACTAGCGGGGCTCAGGAGACCCAGTACTTC.

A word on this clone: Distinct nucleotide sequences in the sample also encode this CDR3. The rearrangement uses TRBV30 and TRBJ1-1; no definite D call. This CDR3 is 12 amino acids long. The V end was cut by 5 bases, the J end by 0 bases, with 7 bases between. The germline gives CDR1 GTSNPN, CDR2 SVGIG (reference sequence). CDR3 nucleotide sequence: TGTGCCTGGTCCCGTATGAACACTGAAGCTTTCTTT. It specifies CAWSRMNTEAFF.

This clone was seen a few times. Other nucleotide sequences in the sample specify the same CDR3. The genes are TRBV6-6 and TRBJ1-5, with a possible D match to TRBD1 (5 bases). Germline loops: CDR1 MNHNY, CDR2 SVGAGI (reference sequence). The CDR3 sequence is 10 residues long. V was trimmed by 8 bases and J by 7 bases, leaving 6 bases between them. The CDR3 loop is CASGDQPQHF. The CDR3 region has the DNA TGTGCCAGCGGGGACCAGCCCCAGCATTTT.

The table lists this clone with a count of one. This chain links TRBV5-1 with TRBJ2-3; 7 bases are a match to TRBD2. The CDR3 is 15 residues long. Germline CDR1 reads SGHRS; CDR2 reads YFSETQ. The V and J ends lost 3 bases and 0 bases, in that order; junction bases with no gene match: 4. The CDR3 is CASSSILASTDTQYF. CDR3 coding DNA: TGCGCCAGCAGCTCGATACTAGCGAGCACAGATACGCAGTATTTT. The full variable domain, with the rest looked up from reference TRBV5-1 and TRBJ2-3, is KAGVTQTPRYLIKTRGQQVTLSCSPISGHRSVSWYQQTPGQGLQFLFEYFSETQRNKGNFPGRFSGRQFSNSRSEMNVSTLELGDSALYLCASSSILASTDTQYFGPGTRLTVL.

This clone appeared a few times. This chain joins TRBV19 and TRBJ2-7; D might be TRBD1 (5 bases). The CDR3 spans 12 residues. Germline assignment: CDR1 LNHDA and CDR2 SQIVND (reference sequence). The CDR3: CASSIVTTERGV. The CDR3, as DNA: TGTGCCAGTAGTATAGTCACGACAGAAAGAGGTGTC.

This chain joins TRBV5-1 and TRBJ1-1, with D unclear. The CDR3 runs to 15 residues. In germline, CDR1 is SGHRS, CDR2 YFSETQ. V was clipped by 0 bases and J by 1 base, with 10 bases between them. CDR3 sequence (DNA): TGCGCCAGCAGCTTGGGCAGAGAAACGAACACTGAAGCTTTCTTT. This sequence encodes CASSLGRETNTEAFF.

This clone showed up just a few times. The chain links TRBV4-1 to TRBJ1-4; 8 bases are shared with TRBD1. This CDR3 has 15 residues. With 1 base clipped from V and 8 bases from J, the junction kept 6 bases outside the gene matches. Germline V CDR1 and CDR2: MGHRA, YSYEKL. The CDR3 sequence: CASSQAGTGNEKLFF. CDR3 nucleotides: TGCGCCAGCAGCCAAGCCGGGACAGGTAACGAAAAACTGTTTTTT.

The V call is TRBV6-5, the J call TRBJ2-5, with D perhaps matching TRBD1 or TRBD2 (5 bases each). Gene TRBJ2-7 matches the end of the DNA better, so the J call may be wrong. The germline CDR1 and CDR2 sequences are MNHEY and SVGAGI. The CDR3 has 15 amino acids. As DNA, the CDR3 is TGTGCCAGCAGTCGAGCCGGGGACGGCTCCTACGAGCAGTACTTC. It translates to CASSRAGDGSYEQYF.